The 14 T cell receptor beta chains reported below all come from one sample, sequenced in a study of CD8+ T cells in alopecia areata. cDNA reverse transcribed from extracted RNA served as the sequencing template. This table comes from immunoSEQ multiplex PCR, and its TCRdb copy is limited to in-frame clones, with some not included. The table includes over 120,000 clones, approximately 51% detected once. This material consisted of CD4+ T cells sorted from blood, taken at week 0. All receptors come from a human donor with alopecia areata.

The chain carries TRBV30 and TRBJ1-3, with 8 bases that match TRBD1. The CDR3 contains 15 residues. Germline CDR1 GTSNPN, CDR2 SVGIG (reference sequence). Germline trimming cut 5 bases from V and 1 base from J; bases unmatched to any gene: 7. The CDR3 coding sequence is TGTGCCTGGGCGTTCCGGACAGGGTCTGGAAACACCATATATTTT. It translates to CAWAFRTGSGNTIYF.

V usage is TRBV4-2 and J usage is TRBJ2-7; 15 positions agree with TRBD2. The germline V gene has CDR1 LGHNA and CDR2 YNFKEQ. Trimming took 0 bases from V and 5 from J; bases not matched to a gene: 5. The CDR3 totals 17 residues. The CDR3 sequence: CASSQDGLAGGPNEQYF. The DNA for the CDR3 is TGTGCCAGCAGCCAAGATGGACTAGCGGGAGGGCCAAACGAGCAGTACTTC.

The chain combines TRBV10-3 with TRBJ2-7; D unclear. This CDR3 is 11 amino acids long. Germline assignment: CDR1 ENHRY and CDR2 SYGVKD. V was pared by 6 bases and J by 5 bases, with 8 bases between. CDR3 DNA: TGTGCCATCAGAGTCTTCAACGAGCAGTACTTC. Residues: CAIRVFNEQYF.

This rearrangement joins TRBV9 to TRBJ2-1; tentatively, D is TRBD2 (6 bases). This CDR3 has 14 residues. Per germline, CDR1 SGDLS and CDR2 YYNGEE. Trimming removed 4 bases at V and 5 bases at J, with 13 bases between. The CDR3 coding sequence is TGTGCCAGCAGCCCGAGGACTACACACAATGAGCAGTTCTTC. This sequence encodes CASSPRTTHNEQFF.

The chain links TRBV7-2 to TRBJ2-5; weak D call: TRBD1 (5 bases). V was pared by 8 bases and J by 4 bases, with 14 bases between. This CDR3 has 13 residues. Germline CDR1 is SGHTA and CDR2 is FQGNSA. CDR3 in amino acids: CASQGPAGETQYF. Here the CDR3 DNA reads TGTGCCAGCCAGGGCCCAGCAGGAGAGACCCAGTACTTC.

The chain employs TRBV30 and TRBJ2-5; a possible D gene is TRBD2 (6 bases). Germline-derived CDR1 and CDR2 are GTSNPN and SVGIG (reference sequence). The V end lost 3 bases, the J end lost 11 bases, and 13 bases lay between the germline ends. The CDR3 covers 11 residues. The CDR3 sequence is CAWRRSGEQYF. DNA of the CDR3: TGTGCCTGGAGGAGGTCGGGGGAGCAGTACTTC.

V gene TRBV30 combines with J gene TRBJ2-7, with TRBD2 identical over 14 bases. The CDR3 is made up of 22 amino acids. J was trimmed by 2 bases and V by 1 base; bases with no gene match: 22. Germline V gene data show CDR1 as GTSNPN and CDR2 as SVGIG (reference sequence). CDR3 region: CAWSGRQSLRFGTSGSTYEQYF. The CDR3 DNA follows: TGTGCCTGGAGTGGTCGGCAGTCCCTCCGTTTCGGGACTAGCGGGAGCACCTACGAGCAGTACTTC. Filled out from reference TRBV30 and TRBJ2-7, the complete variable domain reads SQTIHQWPATLVQPVGSPLSLECTVEGTSNPNLYWYRQAAGRGLQLLFYSVGIGQISSEVPQNLSASRPQDRQFILSSKKLLLSDSGFYLCAWSGRQSLRFGTSGSTYEQYFGPGTRLTVT.

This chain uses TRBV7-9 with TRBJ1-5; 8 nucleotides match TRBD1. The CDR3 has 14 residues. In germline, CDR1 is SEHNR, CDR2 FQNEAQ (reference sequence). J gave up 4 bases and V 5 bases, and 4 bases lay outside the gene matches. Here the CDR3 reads CASSPGTGNQPQHF. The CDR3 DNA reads TGTGCCAGCAGCCCCGGGACAGGTAATCAGCCCCAGCATTTT.

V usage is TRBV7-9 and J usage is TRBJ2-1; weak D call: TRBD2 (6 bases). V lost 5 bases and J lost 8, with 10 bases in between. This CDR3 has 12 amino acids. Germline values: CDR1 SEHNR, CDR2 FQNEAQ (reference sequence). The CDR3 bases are TGTGCCAGCAGCCTAGGGGACTATGAGCAGTTCTTC. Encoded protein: CASSLGDYEQFF.

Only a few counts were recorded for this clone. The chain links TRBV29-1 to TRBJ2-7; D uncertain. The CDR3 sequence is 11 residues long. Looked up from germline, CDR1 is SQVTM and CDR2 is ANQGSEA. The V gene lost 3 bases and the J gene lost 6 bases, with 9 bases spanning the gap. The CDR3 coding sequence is TGCAGCGTTGATCGTGGATCCGAGCAGTACTTC. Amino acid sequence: CSVDRGSEQYF.

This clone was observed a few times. The DNA of the CDR3 is TGCGCCAGCAGCTTGGGACGACAGGGAAATACGCAGTATTTT. Translated, it gives CASSLGRQGNTQYF. The gene calls are TRBV5-1 and TRBJ2-3; 7 bases map to TRBD1. CDR1 is SGHRS and CDR2 is YFSETQ in the germline V gene. CDR3 length: 14 residues. Unmatched junction bases numbered 5, after V lost 0 bases and J lost 7 bases.

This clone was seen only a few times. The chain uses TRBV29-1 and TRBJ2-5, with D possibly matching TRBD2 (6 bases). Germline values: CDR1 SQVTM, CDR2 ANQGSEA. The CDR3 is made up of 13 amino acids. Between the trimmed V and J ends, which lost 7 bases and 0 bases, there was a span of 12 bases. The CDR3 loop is CSGGGANQETQYF. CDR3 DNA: TGCAGCGGAGGAGGGGCAAACCAAGAGACCCAGTACTTC.

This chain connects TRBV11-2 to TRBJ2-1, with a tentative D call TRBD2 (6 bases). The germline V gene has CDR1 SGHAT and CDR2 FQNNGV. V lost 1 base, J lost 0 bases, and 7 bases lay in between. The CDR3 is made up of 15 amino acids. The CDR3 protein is CASSLVGGSYNEQFF. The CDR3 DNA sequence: TGTGCCAGCAGCTTAGTGGGGGGCTCCTACAATGAGCAGTTCTTC.

The CDR3 nucleotides are TGTGCCAGCACCACTAGCGGGATTTGGTCAGATACGCAGTATTTT. Its protein is CASTTSGIWSDTQYF. The chain combines TRBV6-5 with TRBJ2-3; the match to TRBD2 covers 10 bases. Unmatched junction bases numbered 8, after V lost 7 bases and J lost 4 bases. CDR1 is MNHEY, CDR2 SVGAGI, per germline. CDR3 length: 15 residues.